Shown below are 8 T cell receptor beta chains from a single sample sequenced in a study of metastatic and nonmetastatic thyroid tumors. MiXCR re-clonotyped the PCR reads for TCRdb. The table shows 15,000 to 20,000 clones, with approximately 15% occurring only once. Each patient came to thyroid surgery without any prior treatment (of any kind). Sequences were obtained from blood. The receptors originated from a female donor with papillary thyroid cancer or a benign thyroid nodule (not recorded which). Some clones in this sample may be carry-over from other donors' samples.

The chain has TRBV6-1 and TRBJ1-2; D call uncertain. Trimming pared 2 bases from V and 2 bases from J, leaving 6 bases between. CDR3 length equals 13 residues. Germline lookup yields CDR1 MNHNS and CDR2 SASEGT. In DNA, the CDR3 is TGTGCCAGCAGTGAAAGGCCGAACTATGGCTACACCTTC. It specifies CASSERPNYGYTF.

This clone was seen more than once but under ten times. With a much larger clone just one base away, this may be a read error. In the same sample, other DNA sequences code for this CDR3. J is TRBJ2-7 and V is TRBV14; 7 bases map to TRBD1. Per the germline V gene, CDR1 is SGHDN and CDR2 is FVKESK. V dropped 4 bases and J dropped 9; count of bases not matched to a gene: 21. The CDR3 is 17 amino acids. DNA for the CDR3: TGTGCCAGCAGCCCCCGGACAGGTAAGGCTGACCTACGGGGGCAGTACTTC. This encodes CASSPRTGKADLRGQYF.

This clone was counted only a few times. CDR3 residues: CSARDTSVSSEQYF. DNA for the CDR3: TGCAGTGCTAGAGATACTAGCGTGAGCTCCGAGCAGTACTTC. V gene TRBV20-1 combines with J gene TRBJ2-7, with 7 bases lining up with TRBD2. V shed 0 bases and J 6 bases; nucleotides not matched to a gene: 8. This CDR3 is built from 14 residues. The germline CDR1 and CDR2 sequences are DFQATT and SNEGSKA (reference sequence).

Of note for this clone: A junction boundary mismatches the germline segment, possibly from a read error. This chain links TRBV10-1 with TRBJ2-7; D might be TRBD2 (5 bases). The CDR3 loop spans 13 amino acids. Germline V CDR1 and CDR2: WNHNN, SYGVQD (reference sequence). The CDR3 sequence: CGSSPPGTYEQYF. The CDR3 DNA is TGCGGCAGCAGCCCGCCGGGGACCTACGAGCAGTACTTC.

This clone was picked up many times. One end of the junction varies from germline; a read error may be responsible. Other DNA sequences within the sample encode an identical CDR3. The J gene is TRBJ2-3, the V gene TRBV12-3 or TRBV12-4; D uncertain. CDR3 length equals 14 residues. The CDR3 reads CASSLTASTDTQYF. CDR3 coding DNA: TGTGCCAGCAGTTTAACGGCCAGCACGGATACGCAGTATTTT.

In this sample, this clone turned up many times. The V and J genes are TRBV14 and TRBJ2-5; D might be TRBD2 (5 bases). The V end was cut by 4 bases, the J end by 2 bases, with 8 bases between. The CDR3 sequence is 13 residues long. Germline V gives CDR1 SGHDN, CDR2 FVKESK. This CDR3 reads CASSRRRQETQYF. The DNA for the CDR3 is TGTGCCAGCAGCCGAAGGAGGCAAGAGACCCAGTACTTC.

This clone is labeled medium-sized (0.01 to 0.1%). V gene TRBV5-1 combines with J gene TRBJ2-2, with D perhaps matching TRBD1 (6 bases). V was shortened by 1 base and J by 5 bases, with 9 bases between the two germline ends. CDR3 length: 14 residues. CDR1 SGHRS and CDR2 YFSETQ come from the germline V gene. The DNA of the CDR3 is TGCGCCAGCAGCTTGTCAGGACAGACCGGGGAGCTGTTTTTT. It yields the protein CASSLSGQTGELFF.

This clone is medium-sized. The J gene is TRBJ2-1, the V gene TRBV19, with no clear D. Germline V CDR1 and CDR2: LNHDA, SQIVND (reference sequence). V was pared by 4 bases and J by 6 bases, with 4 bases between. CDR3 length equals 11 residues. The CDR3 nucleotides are TGTGCCAGTAGTAGGATCAATGAGCAGTTCTTC. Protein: CASSRINEQFF.